The clone carrying this T cell receptor beta chain was picked up many times. Its antigen is undetermined. The entry originates in a study of Graves' ophthalmopathy and Graves' hyperthyroidism. Researchers took RNA transcripts and amplified TCR beta CDR3 regions from them. Investigators did first-round RT-PCR with HTBI primers, then second-round multiplex PCR. TCRdb used MiXCR to reprocess the multiplex PCR reads, holding one entry per CDR3 protein. The table shows roughly 380,000 distinct CDR3 sequences, with approximately 15% occurring only once. Aged 18 to 65, the patients with hyperthyroidism had under 2 months' duration and were newly diagnosed. There are 13 residues in the CDR3. V was clipped by 6 bases and J by 5 bases; unmatched bases: 3. Looked up from germline, CDR1 is DFQATT and CDR2 is SNEGSKA (reference sequence). Regarding the study as a whole: As the model predicted ophthalmopathy progression, it achieved a sensitivity of 70% to 71% and a specificity of about 72%. Clonotypes were expanded in thyroid at above 0.001 frequency, and most also appeared in blood.

The origin of this receptor is a woman younger than 35 with stable Graves' hyperthyroidism. V gene TRBV20-1 combines with J gene TRBJ2-2; 10 nucleotides line up with TRBD2. Sequenced material: peripheral blood. As DNA, the CDR3 is TGCAGTGCAAGTAGCGGGGGGACCGGGGAGCTGTTTTTT. This encodes CSASSGGTGELFF.